This record concerns one TCR beta chain sequence. Its cognate antigen is unknown. The sample comes from a study of blood T cells in healthy people across ages. Looking at the study overall: About one barcoded TCR beta cDNA was captured per two T cells.

Findings of the study overall: The fall in TCR beta diversity per million T cells was roughly linear with age. Any conclusive comparison of naive versus antigen-experienced cells was prevented by using unsorted PBMCs. When one million T cells were used, diversity estimates were thought to be underestimates.

A second 7 to 11 cycle PCR used barcoded and J-beta primers. Each CDR3 protein is one row after TCRdb ran MiXCR on the 5' RACE reads. The sample consists of 1.5 million to 2 million distinct CDR3 sequences, roughly two fifths of them appearing once. The CDR3 consists of 15 residues. V was pared by 3 bases and J by 0 bases, with 11 bases between. Germline V gene data show CDR1 as SGHTA and CDR2 as FQGNSA. Sequencing was carried out using blood. This chain connects TRBV7-2 to TRBJ1-1; D remains unclear. The TCR originated in a human donor in good health. The DNA of the CDR3 is TGTGCCAGCAGCTTCGGTGCCTATATGAACACTGAAGCTTTCTTT. Its protein is CASSFGAYMNTEAFF.